The rows below give T cell receptor beta chains drawn from one sample of a study of blood T cell repertoires in COVID-19. Clones were read by immunoSEQ multiplex PCR, and TCRdb kept only the in-frame ones, dropping some. The sample records 200,000 to 250,000 clones, roughly 80% being singletons. Sequences were obtained from peripheral blood. These receptors were obtained from a man younger than 40 with active or convalescent COVID-19. The CDR3 runs from the conserved cysteine through the conserved F or W. The D gene is left open where the match is weak. The size of a clone is reported for some rows only, either as once, few or many, or as a class for expanded clones.

CDR3aa: CASSQGGGGDTEAFF
CDR3nt: TGCGCCAGCAGCCAAGGAGGCGGGGGGGACACTGAAGCTTTCTTT
d_gene: .
j_gene: TRBJ1-1
v_gene: TRBV4-1
abundance: .

CDR3aa: CASSVQGWAQETQYF
CDR3nt: TGTGCCAGCAGCGTACAGGGGTGGGCACAAGAGACCCAGTACTTC
d_gene: .
j_gene: TRBJ2-5
v_gene: TRBV9
abundance: .

CDR3aa: CASSYIQEQYEQYF
CDR3nt: TGTGCCAGCAGCTACATACAGGAACAGTACGAGCAGTACTTC
d_gene: .
j_gene: TRBJ2-7
v_gene: TRBV21-1
abundance: few

CDR3aa: CASSIRRQTNTGELFF
CDR3nt: TGTGCCAGTAGTATCCGCAGACAGACAAACACCGGGGAGCTGTTTTTT
d_gene: .
j_gene: TRBJ2-2
v_gene: TRBV19
abundance: .

CDR3aa: CASCRTGEELFF
CDR3nt: TGTGCCAGCTGTCGGACAGGGGAGGAGCTGTTTTTT
d_gene: TRBD1
j_gene: TRBJ2-2
v_gene: TRBV13
abundance: .

CDR3aa: CATSRHDRGRGEKLFF
CDR3nt: TGTGCCACCAGCAGACACGATAGGGGGCGAGGTGAAAAACTGTTTTTT
d_gene: TRBD1
j_gene: TRBJ1-4
v_gene: TRBV15
abundance: .

CDR3aa: CASSPSGQETQYF
CDR3nt: TGTGCCAGCAGTCCGAGCGGGCAAGAGACCCAGTACTTC
d_gene: .
j_gene: TRBJ2-5
v_gene: TRBV12-3/TRBV12-4
abundance: .

CDR3aa: CASSVLTGPGGYTF
CDR3nt: TGTGCCAGCAGCGTCCTAACAGGGCCCGGTGGCTACACCTTC
d_gene: .
j_gene: TRBJ1-2
v_gene: TRBV9
abundance: few

CDR3aa: CASSQAPGVYGYTF
CDR3nt: TGCGCCAGCAGCCAAGCCCCGGGAGTCTATGGCTACACCTTC
d_gene: .
j_gene: TRBJ1-2
v_gene: TRBV4-3
abundance: .

CDR3aa: CASSSSGDRGNEQFF
CDR3nt: TGTGCCAGCAGCTCGAGCGGGGACCGGGGAAATGAGCAGTTCTTC
d_gene: TRBD2
j_gene: TRBJ2-1
v_gene: TRBV9
abundance: .

CDR3aa: CASSSKGTGLETQYF
CDR3nt: TGTGCCAGCAGCTCAAAAGGGACAGGGCTAGAGACCCAGTACTTC
d_gene: TRBD1
j_gene: TRBJ2-5
v_gene: TRBV7-9
abundance: .

CDR3aa: CASSRQGLGYTF
CDR3nt: TGTGCCAGCAGTAGGCAGGGTCTGGGCTACACCTTC
d_gene: .
j_gene: TRBJ1-2
v_gene: TRBV6-5
abundance: .

CDR3aa: CASSYLSEVYGYTF
CDR3nt: TGTGCCAGCAGTTACCTCAGTGAGGTCTATGGCTACACCTTC
d_gene: .
j_gene: TRBJ1-2
v_gene: TRBV6-2/TRBV6-3
abundance: .

CDR3aa: CAIPSRVTGELFF
CDR3nt: TGTGCCATCCCGTCCAGGGTCACCGGGGAGCTGTTTTTT
d_gene: .
j_gene: TRBJ2-2
v_gene: TRBV10-3
abundance: .

CDR3aa: CASSPVGGGTYEQYF
CDR3nt: TGCGCCAGCAGCCCGGTTGGGGGGGGAACCTACGAGCAGTACTTC
d_gene: TRBD2
j_gene: TRBJ2-7
v_gene: TRBV5-1
abundance: .

CDR3aa: CASTLDRGRFYGYTF
CDR3nt: TGTGCCAGCACCTTAGACAGGGGGCGTTTCTATGGCTACACCTTC
d_gene: TRBD1
j_gene: TRBJ1-2
v_gene: TRBV6-5
abundance: .

CDR3aa: CASRRRASGNTIYF
CDR3nt: TGTGCCAGCCGTAGGAGGGCCTCTGGAAACACCATATATTTT
d_gene: .
j_gene: TRBJ1-3
v_gene: TRBV28
abundance: .

CDR3aa: CASSPLGRRDSPLHF
CDR3nt: TGTGCCAGCAGCCCCTTGGGGCGGAGAGATTCACCCCTCCACTTT
d_gene: .
j_gene: TRBJ1-6
v_gene: TRBV6-5
abundance: .

CDR3aa: CASSPPGDYNSPLHF
CDR3nt: TGTGCCAGCAGCCCCCCGGGGGACTATAATTCACCCCTCCACTTT
d_gene: .
j_gene: TRBJ1-6
v_gene: TRBV7-3
abundance: .

CDR3aa: CASSLPIDRGTEAFF
CDR3nt: TGTGCCAGCAGCTTACCGATAGACAGGGGCACTGAAGCTTTCTTT
d_gene: TRBD1
j_gene: TRBJ1-1
v_gene: TRBV7-2
abundance: .

CDR3aa: CASSTAGSSYNEQFF
CDR3nt: TGTGCCAGCAGTACGGCGGGGAGCTCCTACAATGAGCAGTTCTTC
d_gene: .
j_gene: TRBJ2-1
v_gene: TRBV5-4
abundance: .

CDR3aa: CASSLEGGAGNTIYF
CDR3nt: TGTGCCAGCAGCTTGGAAGGGGGCGCTGGAAACACCATATATTTT
d_gene: TRBD1
j_gene: TRBJ1-3
v_gene: TRBV5-4
abundance: once

CDR3aa: CASSQDWSSGYYEQYF
CDR3nt: TGCGCCAGCAGCCAAGATTGGTCCAGCGGATACTACGAGCAGTACTTC
d_gene: .
j_gene: TRBJ2-7
v_gene: TRBV4-3
abundance: .

CDR3aa: CASSQGRVEAFF
CDR3nt: TGCGCCAGCAGCCAAGGAAGAGTTGAAGCTTTCTTT
d_gene: .
j_gene: TRBJ1-1
v_gene: TRBV4-1
abundance: .

CDR3aa: CASSPGHLTSGANVLTF
CDR3nt: TGTGCCAGCAGCCCGGGACACCTAACCTCTGGGGCCAACGTCCTGACTTTC
d_gene: .
j_gene: TRBJ2-6
v_gene: TRBV3-1/TRBV3-2
abundance: once

CDR3aa: CAWNTIRVSGGYTF
CDR3nt: TGTGCCTGGAATACCATCAGGGTGTCAGGTGGCTACACCTTC
d_gene: .
j_gene: TRBJ1-2
v_gene: TRBV30
abundance: .

CDR3aa: CASSLNMRGSSETQYF
CDR3nt: TGCGCCAGCAGCTTGAACATGCGGGGTTCTTCGGAGACCCAGTACTTC
d_gene: .
j_gene: TRBJ2-5
v_gene: TRBV5-1
abundance: .

CDR3aa: CASSSPNQETQYF
CDR3nt: TGTGCCAGCAGCTCCCCCAACCAAGAGACCCAGTACTTC
d_gene: .
j_gene: TRBJ2-5
v_gene: TRBV5-5
abundance: once

CDR3aa: CASSPTGEGYGYTF
CDR3nt: TGTGCCAGCAGCCCTACAGGGGAAGGCTATGGCTACACCTTC
d_gene: TRBD1
j_gene: TRBJ1-2
v_gene: TRBV5-4
abundance: .

CDR3aa: CASSSGGQGVSPLHF
CDR3nt: TGTGCCAGCAGTAGTGGGGGACAGGGGGTTTCACCCCTCCACTTT
d_gene: TRBD1
j_gene: TRBJ1-6
v_gene: TRBV6-5
abundance: .

CDR3aa: CASSPTGTGGNTIYF
CDR3nt: TGCGCCAGCAGCCCGACCGGGACAGGAGGAAACACCATATATTTT
d_gene: TRBD1
j_gene: TRBJ1-3
v_gene: TRBV5-1
abundance: .

CDR3aa: CASRQGRETQYF
CDR3nt: TGTGCCAGCAGGCAGGGTCGCGAGACCCAGTACTTC
d_gene: .
j_gene: TRBJ2-5
v_gene: TRBV28
abundance: .

CDR3aa: CASSPRGQNNSPLHF
CDR3nt: TGTGCCAGCAGCCCTCGTGGGCAAAATAATTCACCCCTCCACTTT
d_gene: .
j_gene: TRBJ1-6
v_gene: TRBV7-2
abundance: .

CDR3aa: CASSQGSSGNYNEQFF
CDR3nt: TGCGCCAGCAGCCAAGGTTCTAGCGGGAACTACAATGAGCAGTTCTTC
d_gene: TRBD2
j_gene: TRBJ2-1
v_gene: TRBV4-1
abundance: .

CDR3aa: CASSFGGGDTQYF
CDR3nt: TGCGCCAGCAGCTTTGGGGGAGGAGATACGCAGTATTTT
d_gene: .
j_gene: TRBJ2-3
v_gene: TRBV5-1
abundance: once

CDR3aa: CASSVGQATLNTEAFF
CDR3nt: TGTGCCAGCAGCGTGGGACAGGCCACGTTGAACACTGAAGCTTTCTTT
d_gene: TRBD1
j_gene: TRBJ1-1
v_gene: TRBV9
abundance: .

CDR3aa: CASSLRVGGDLYEQYF
CDR3nt: TGTGCCAGCAGTTTAAGGGTAGGCGGGGATTTGTACGAGCAGTACTTC
d_gene: .
j_gene: TRBJ2-7
v_gene: TRBV28
abundance: once

CDR3aa: CASSQHRDRDQF
CDR3nt: TGTGCCAGCAGCCAGCACCGGGACAGGGATCAATTT
d_gene: TRBD1
j_gene: TRBJ1-1
v_gene: TRBV5-6
abundance: few

CDR3aa: CASTIGARDYNTGELFF
CDR3nt: TGTGCCAGCACCATAGGGGCCCGGGACTACAACACCGGGGAGCTGTTTTTT
d_gene: TRBD2
j_gene: TRBJ2-2
v_gene: TRBV7-9
abundance: .

CDR3aa: CASSELRGDFKETQYF
CDR3nt: TGTGCCAGCAGTGAACTCCGTGGGGACTTTAAGGAGACCCAGTACTTC
d_gene: .
j_gene: TRBJ2-5
v_gene: TRBV6-1
abundance: .

CDR3aa: CAISQGVGSYNEQFF
CDR3nt: TGTGCCATCAGTCAGGGGGTAGGGTCCTACAATGAGCAGTTCTTC
d_gene: TRBD1
j_gene: TRBJ2-1
v_gene: TRBV10-3
abundance: .

CDR3aa: CASSYSRADTGELFF
CDR3nt: TGTGCCAGCAGTTACTCGCGGGCCGACACCGGGGAGCTGTTTTTT
d_gene: .
j_gene: TRBJ2-2
v_gene: TRBV6-5
abundance: .

CDR3aa: CASSSVRGSSSYEQYF
CDR3nt: TGTGCCAGCAGTTCCGTCAGGGGGTCGAGCTCCTACGAGCAGTACTTC
d_gene: TRBD1
j_gene: TRBJ2-7
v_gene: TRBV27
abundance: .

CDR3aa: CASSQGETQYF
CDR3nt: TGTGCCAGCAGTCAGGGAGAGACCCAGTACTTC
d_gene: .
j_gene: TRBJ2-5
v_gene: TRBV2
abundance: once

CDR3aa: CASDNMTRGTDTQYF
CDR3nt: TGTGCTAGTGATAATATGACCAGGGGGACAGATACGCAGTATTTT
d_gene: TRBD1
j_gene: TRBJ2-3
v_gene: TRBV12-5
abundance: .

CDR3aa: CASSPGTASTDTQYF
CDR3nt: TGTGCCAGTAGTCCAGGGACAGCGAGCACAGATACGCAGTATTTT
d_gene: TRBD1
j_gene: TRBJ2-3
v_gene: TRBV19
abundance: .

CDR3aa: CASSPSTQAVVEAFF
CDR3nt: TGTGCCAGCAGCCCCAGCACTCAGGCAGTGGTTGAAGCTTTCTTT
d_gene: .
j_gene: TRBJ1-1
v_gene: TRBV11-3
abundance: .

CDR3aa: CASFAGTNQETQYF
CDR3nt: TGTGCCAGCTTCGCCGGGACTAACCAAGAGACCCAGTACTTC
d_gene: TRBD2
j_gene: TRBJ2-5
v_gene: TRBV18
abundance: .

CDR3aa: CASSLDDRGSGYGYTF
CDR3nt: TGTGCCAGCAGCTTAGACGACAGGGGGTCAGGCTATGGCTACACCTTC
d_gene: TRBD1
j_gene: TRBJ1-2
v_gene: TRBV7-2
abundance: .

CDR3aa: CASSGGQPNQPQHF
CDR3nt: TGTGCCAGCTCCGGGGGACAGCCTAATCAGCCCCAGCATTTT
d_gene: TRBD1
j_gene: TRBJ1-5
v_gene: TRBV18
abundance: .

CDR3aa: CASSQDYILSNQPQHF
CDR3nt: TGTGCCAGCAGCCAAGATTACATTCTTAGCAATCAGCCCCAGCATTTT
d_gene: .
j_gene: TRBJ1-5
v_gene: TRBV3-1/TRBV3-2
abundance: .

CDR3aa: CASSPLAGGGHEQFF
CDR3nt: TGTGCCAGCTCACCACTAGCGGGAGGAGGTCATGAGCAGTTCTTC
d_gene: TRBD2
j_gene: TRBJ2-1
v_gene: TRBV18
abundance: once

CDR3aa: CASRSEGQGWNQPQHF
CDR3nt: TGTGCCAGCAGGTCGGAAGGACAGGGGTGGAATCAGCCCCAGCATTTT
d_gene: TRBD1
j_gene: TRBJ1-5
v_gene: TRBV27
abundance: .

CDR3aa: CAWSKRVPGELFF
CDR3nt: TGTGCCTGGAGCAAGAGGGTCCCCGGGGAGCTGTTTTTT
d_gene: .
j_gene: TRBJ2-2
v_gene: TRBV30
abundance: once

CDR3aa: CASSPLYEQYF
CDR3nt: TGTGCCAGCAGCCCTTTATACGAGCAGTACTTC
d_gene: .
j_gene: TRBJ2-7
v_gene: TRBV7-9
abundance: few

CDR3aa: CASRTGGSGNTIYF
CDR3nt: TGCGCCAGTCGGACAGGAGGGTCTGGAAACACCATATATTTT
d_gene: TRBD1
j_gene: TRBJ1-3
v_gene: TRBV5-1
abundance: few

CDR3aa: CASRPQGLAVSTDTQYF
CDR3nt: TGTGCCAGCAGACCACAGGGACTAGCGGTTAGCACAGATACGCAGTATTTT
d_gene: TRBD2
j_gene: TRBJ2-3
v_gene: TRBV7-9
abundance: .

CDR3aa: CASSPQGANTGELFF
CDR3nt: TGTGCCAGCTCACCCCAGGGGGCGAACACCGGGGAGCTGTTTTTT
d_gene: TRBD1
j_gene: TRBJ2-2
v_gene: TRBV18
abundance: .

CDR3aa: CAIRGGGGASDF
CDR3nt: TGTGCCATCCGGGGAGGGGGGGGCGCATCGGACTTC
d_gene: .
j_gene: TRBJ2-4
v_gene: TRBV10-3
abundance: .

CDR3aa: CASGGFEAFF
CDR3nt: TGTGCCAGCGGAGGATTTGAAGCTTTCTTT
d_gene: .
j_gene: TRBJ1-1
v_gene: TRBV27
abundance: .